The clone carrying this TCR beta chain is a singleton in its sample. The antigen is not known. The sample comes from a study of blood T cells in healthy people across ages. Overall study findings and caveats: Unsorted PBMCs blocked a conclusive comparison of naive and antigen-experienced cells.

V lost 10 bases and J 6 bases, leaving 17 bases between the germline ends. CDR1 is SGHAT, CDR2 FQNNGV, per germline. CDR3 length: 13 amino acids. PCR was performed a second time for 7 to 11 cycles using a sample-barcoded 5' primer and a J-beta primer mix. TCRdb reanalysed the 5' RACE reads using MiXCR and keeps one entry per CDR3 protein. The sample includes around 870,000 distinct CDR3 sequences, 25% to 35% of them seen just once. Peripheral blood was drawn, ten milliliters per donor. Each sample used at least 7 million PBMCs. This chain joins TRBV11-2 and TRBJ2-3; D unclear. Sequencing was performed on blood. The clonotype comes from a woman aged 80 or over in good health. In DNA form, the CDR3 reads TGTGCCAACAACCCACACTATCTTGATACGCAGTATTTT. Protein: CANNPHYLDTQYF.